The following is a T cell receptor beta chain sequence with its context. Its antigen is unidentified. These data originate in a study of Tregs in tolerant kidney transplant recipients. For the study at large: The nonmyeloablative bone marrow transplants came from related graft donors, with transient mixed chimerism.

Findings and limits, study-wide: Expanding Tregs on activated donor B cells appeared to best identify donor-specific TCRbeta clones. Changing PCR primers prevented nucleotide comparison between some patients' samples. The small number of patients limits these findings pending further validation.

V dropped 2 bases and J dropped 1 base, with 5 bases sitting between them. This CDR3 spans 13 amino acids. Germline CDR1 and CDR2: SGHTA and FQGTGA. The assay was immunoSEQ multiplex PCR, and TCRdb's table has in-frame clones only and misses some. The table records over 60,000 clones, about 89% of them present only once. The sequence derives from a human donor who received a combined kidney and bone marrow transplant. The J gene is TRBJ2-5, the V gene TRBV7-3; D possibly corresponds to TRBD1 (5 bases). The sample was CD4+ T cells from blood, taken before the transplant. The CDR3 loop is CASSLGAQETQYF. The CDR3 DNA reads as TGTGCCAGCAGCTTAGGGGCCCAAGAGACCCAGTACTTC.